The clone carrying this T cell receptor beta chain was seen ten or more times. Preparation methods for the bulk TCR libraries were those previously described, with listed TCR primers. TCRdb re-called the PCR reads through MiXCR, storing one row per CDR3 protein. The sample yields approximately 35,000 distinct CDR3 sequences, 15% to 20% seen once. Each library that profiled naive CD8 cells came from roughly 20,000 to 1,000,000 sorted cells with 10%, 30% or 50% RNA. Trimming removed 4 bases from V and 0 bases from J, with 6 bases in between. The length of the CDR3 is 13 residues. Germline V gene lookup returns CDR1 DFQATT and CDR2 SNEGSKA (reference sequence). This sample was included in a study of molecular identifiers for immune sequencing clone quantification.

The specimen sequenced was naive CD8+ T cells from blood, with Jurkat cell RNA spiked in. Subset defined: FACS-sorted CD8+CD4-CCR7+CD45RA+ naive T cells. The receptor was derived from a human donor in good health. Some libraries in this study had Jurkat cell RNA spiked in. The chain is built from TRBV20-1 and TRBJ2-2; D ambiguous. The CDR3 here is CSAIPANTGELFF. Written as DNA, the CDR3 is TGCAGTGCTATCCCGGCGAACACCGGGGAGCTGTTTTTT.